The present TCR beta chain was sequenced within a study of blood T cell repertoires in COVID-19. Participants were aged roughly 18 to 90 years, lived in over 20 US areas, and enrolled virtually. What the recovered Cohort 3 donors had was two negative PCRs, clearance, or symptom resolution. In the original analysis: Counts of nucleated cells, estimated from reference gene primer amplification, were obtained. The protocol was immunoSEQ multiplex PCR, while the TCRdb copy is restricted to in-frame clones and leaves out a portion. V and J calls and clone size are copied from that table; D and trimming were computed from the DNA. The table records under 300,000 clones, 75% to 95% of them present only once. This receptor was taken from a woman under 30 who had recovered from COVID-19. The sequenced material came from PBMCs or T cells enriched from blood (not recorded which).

The DNA for the CDR3 is TGTGCTAGTGGTTTGGTAGTGTACGGCGGGGGGGCTAAGTCCTACGAGCAGTACTTC. Translation: CASGLVVYGGGAKSYEQYF. This chain connects TRBV12-5 to TRBJ2-7; 9 positions agree with TRBD2. The CDR3 is 19 amino acids. Germline CDR1 is LGHNT and CDR2 is FRNRAP. Germline trimming cut 0 bases from V and 1 base from J; bases unmatched to any gene: 13.